Sequencing of this T cell receptor (beta chain) was carried out in a study of identifying expanded T cells in peripheral blood. Whole-study results and caveats: Technical replicates showed approximately 1.2 changed clones; approximately 2 weeks around 15; four weeks 19. Approximately 2-week clone count variance significantly increased as total template count grew.

V was cut by 0 bases and J by 7 bases, with 15 bases left in between. Germline CDR1 and CDR2: LGHNA and YSLEER. The CDR3 consists of 15 residues. This table comes from immunoSEQ multiplex PCR, and its TCRdb copy is limited to in-frame clones, with some not included. The table records about 100,000 clones, roughly 91% of them present only once. Worth noting for this clone: What it binds is unknown.

Healthy donors had no documented immune events, such as infections, while sampled. Sample: blood. This TCR was sampled from a person aged 18 to 70 in good health. The V call is TRBV4-3, the J call TRBJ2-5, with D perhaps being TRBD1 or TRBD2 (5 bases each). For the CDR3, the DNA is TGCGCCAGCAGCCAAGAGTCGAAGATTGGGGGGACCCAGTACTTC. Amino acid sequence: CASSQESKIGGTQYF.